A selection of T cell receptor beta chains follows, all from one sample in a study of T cells in Graves' hyperthyroidism and ophthalmopathy. TCRdb independently ran MiXCR on the multiplex PCR reads; one entry per CDR3 protein. The sample includes about 640,000 distinct CDR3 sequences, about a fifth of them seen just once. The sample was blood. Receptors originate from a young man with Graves' ophthalmopathy. Each CDR3 is given with its conserved first and last residue. The D gene is left open where the match is weak. Rows may omit the clone size; those that give it use once, few, many or a size class.

clone_size j_call d_call v_call cdr3_aa cdr3_nt
. TRBJ1-5 TRBD1 TRBV5-8 CASSFDRTGSGQPQHF TGTGCCAGCAGCTTTGACCGGACAGGTAGCGGTCAGCCCCAGCATTTT
. TRBJ1-5 . TRBV7-2 CASSLMGQGHQPQHF TGTGCCAGCAGCTTAATGGGCCAGGGCCATCAGCCCCAGCATTTT
. TRBJ2-3 TRBD1 TRBV19 CASSFGTGGKSDTQYF TGTGCCAGTAGTTTCGGGACAGGGGGCAAATCAGATACGCAGTATTTT
. TRBJ2-1 . TRBV6-2/TRBV6-3 CASSYSIGSGNNEQFF TGTGCCAGCAGTTACTCGATCGGGAGCGGCAACAATGAGCAGTTCTTC
few TRBJ2-5 . TRBV3-1 CASSQSRGRETQYF TGTGCCAGCAGCCAATCCCGGGGAAGGGAGACCCAGTACTTC
many TRBJ2-2 . TRBV20-1 CSASRNSNTGELFF TGCAGTGCTAGTCGGAACAGTAACACCGGGGAGCTGTTTTTT
few TRBJ2-1 . TRBV7-9 CASSLVGGFNEQFF TGTGCCAGCAGCTTAGTAGGTGGGTTCAATGAGCAGTTCTTC
. TRBJ2-1 . TRBV4-2 CASSQDVVSSNEQFF TGTGCCAGCAGCCAAGATGTGGTCTCTAGCAATGAGCAGTTCTTC
. TRBJ2-7 TRBD2 TRBV20-1 CSASPGGYEQYF TGCAGTGCTAGCCCGGGAGGCTACGAGCAGTACTTC
once TRBJ1-2 TRBD1 TRBV27 CASSLGWNRGGYTF TGTGCCAGCAGTTTAGGTTGGAACAGGGGTGGCTACACCTTC